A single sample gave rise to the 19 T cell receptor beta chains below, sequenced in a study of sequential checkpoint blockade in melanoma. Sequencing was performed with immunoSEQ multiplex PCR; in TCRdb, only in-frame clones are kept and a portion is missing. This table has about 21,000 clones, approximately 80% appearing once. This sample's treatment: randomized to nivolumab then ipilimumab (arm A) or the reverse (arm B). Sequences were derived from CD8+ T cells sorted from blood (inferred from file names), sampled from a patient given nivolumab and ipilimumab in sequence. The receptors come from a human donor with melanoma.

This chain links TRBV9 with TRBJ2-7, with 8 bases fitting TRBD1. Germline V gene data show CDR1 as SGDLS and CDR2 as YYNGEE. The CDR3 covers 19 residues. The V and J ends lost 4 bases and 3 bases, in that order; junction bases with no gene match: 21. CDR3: CASSPSPDRAGIFGYEQYF. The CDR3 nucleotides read TGTGCCAGCAGCCCGTCGCCGGACAGGGCGGGTATCTTTGGCTACGAGCAGTACTTC.

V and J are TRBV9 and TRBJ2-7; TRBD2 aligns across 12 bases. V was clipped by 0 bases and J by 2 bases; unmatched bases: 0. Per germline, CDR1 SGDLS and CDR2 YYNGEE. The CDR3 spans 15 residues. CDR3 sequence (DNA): TGTGCCAGCAGCGTAGGACTAGCGGGAGCCTACGAGCAGTACTTC. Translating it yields CASSVGLAGAYEQYF.

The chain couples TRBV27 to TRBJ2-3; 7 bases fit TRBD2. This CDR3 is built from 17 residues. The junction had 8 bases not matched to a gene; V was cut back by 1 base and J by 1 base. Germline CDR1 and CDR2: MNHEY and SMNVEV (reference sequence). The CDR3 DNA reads TGTGCCAGCAGTTTATATTATGGCGGGAGAGGCACAGATACGCAGTATTTT. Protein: CASSLYYGGRGTDTQYF.

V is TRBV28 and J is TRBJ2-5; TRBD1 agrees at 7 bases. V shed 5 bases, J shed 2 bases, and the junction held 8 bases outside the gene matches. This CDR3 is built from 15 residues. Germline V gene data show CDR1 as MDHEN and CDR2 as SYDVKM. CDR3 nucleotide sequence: TGTGCCAGCAGTCCGACGACAGGGCTTCAAGAGACCCAGTACTTC. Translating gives CASSPTTGLQETQYF.

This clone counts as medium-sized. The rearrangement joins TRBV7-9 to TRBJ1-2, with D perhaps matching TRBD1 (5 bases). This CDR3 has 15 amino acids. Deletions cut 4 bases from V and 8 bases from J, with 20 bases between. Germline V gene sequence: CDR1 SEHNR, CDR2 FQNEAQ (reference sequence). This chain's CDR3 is CASSWGGAIPGGYTF. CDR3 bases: TGTGCCAGCAGCTGGGGAGGGGCAATCCCGGGAGGCTACACCTTC.

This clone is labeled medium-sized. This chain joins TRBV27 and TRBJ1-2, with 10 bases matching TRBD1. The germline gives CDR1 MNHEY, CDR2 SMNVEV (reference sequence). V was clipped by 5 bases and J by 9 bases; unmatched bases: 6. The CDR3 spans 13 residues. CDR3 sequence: CASSGDRGRRYTF. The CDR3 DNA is TGTGCCAGCAGTGGGGACAGGGGCAGGCGCTACACCTTC.

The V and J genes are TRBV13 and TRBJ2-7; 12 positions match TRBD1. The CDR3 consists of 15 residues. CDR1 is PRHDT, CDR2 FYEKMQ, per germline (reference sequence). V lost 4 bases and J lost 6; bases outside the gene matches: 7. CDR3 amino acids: CASSSPGQGAPEQYF. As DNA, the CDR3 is TGTGCCAGCAGCTCCCCGGGACAGGGGGCGCCCGAGCAGTACTTC.

The CDR3 sequence: CASRGAKGRDTEAFF. For the CDR3, the DNA is TGCGCCAGCAGAGGGGCCAAGGGTAGGGACACTGAAGCTTTCTTT. The rearrangement links TRBV4-1 to TRBJ1-1; tentative D call: TRBD1 (5 bases). Germline CDR1 and CDR2: MGHRA and YSYEKL. The CDR3 has 15 residues. The V gene lost 6 bases and the J gene lost 3 bases, with 17 bases spanning the gap.

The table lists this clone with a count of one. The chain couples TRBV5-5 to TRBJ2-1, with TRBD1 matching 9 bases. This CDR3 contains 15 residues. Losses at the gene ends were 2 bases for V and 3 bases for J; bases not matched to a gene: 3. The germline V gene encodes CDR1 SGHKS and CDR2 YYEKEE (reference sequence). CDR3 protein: CASSFWTGVYNEQFF. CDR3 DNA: TGTGCCAGCAGCTTCTGGACAGGGGTCTACAATGAGCAGTTCTTC.

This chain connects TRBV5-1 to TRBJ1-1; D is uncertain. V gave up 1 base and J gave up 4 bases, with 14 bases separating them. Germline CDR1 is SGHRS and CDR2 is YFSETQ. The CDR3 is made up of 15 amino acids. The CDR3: CASSLLRGSRTEAFF. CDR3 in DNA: TGCGCCAGCAGCTTGCTTCGAGGAAGCCGCACTGAAGCTTTCTTT.

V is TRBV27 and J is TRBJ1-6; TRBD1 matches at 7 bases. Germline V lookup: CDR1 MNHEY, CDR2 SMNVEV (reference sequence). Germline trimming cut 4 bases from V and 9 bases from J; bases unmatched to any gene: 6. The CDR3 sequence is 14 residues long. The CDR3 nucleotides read TGTGCCAGCAGTTCTCGGGACAGCTTTTCACCCCTCCACTTT. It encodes CASSSRDSFSPLHF.

DNA for the CDR3: TGTGCCAGCAGCTACCCCCGGGACACTGGAAACACCATATATTTT. Translated, it gives CASSYPRDTGNTIYF. The chain joins TRBV28 to TRBJ1-3; weak D call: TRBD1 (6 bases). From germline, CDR1 is MDHEN and CDR2 SYDVKM. CDR3 length equals 15 residues. Trimming shortened V by 6 bases and J by 2 bases, and 14 bases separated the two germline ends.

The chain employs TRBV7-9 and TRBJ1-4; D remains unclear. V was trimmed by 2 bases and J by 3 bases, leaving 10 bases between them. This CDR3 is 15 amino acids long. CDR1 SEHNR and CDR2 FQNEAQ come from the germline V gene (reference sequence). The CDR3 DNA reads TGTGCCAGCAGCTTATCAGACGGAGCTAATGAAAAACTGTTTTTT. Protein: CASSLSDGANEKLFF.

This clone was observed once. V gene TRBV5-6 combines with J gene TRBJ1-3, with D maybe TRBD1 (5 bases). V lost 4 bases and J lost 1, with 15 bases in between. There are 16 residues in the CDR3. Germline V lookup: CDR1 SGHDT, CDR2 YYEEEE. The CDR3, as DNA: TGTGCCAGCAGCCCGGACTGGGGGACTTCTGGAAACACCATATATTTT. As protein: CASSPDWGTSGNTIYF.

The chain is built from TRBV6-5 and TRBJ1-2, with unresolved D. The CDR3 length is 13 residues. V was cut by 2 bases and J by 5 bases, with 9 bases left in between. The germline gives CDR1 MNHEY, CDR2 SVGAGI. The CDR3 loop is CASSYTESYGYTF. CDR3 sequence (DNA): TGTGCCAGCAGTTACACAGAATCTTATGGCTACACCTTC.

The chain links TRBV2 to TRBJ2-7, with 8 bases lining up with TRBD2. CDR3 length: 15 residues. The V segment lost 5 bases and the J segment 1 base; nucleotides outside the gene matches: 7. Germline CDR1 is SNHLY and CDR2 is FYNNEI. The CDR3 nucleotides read TGTGCCAGCAGTTACCCAGCGGGAGAATCCTACGAGCAGTACTTC. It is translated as CASSYPAGESYEQYF.

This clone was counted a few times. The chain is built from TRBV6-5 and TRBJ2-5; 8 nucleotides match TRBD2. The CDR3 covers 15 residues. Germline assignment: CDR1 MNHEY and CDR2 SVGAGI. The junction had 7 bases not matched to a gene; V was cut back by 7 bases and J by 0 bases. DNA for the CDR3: TGTGCCAGCAAGCCGGGACTAGTGGACCAAGAGACCCAGTACTTC. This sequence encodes CASKPGLVDQETQYF.

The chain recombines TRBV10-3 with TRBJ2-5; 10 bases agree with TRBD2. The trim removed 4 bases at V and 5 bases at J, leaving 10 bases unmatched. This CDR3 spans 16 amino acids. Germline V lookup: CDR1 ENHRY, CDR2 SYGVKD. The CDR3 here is CAISAGSGGAGETQYF. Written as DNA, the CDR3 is TGTGCCATCAGTGCGGGAAGCGGGGGGGCCGGGGAGACCCAGTACTTC.

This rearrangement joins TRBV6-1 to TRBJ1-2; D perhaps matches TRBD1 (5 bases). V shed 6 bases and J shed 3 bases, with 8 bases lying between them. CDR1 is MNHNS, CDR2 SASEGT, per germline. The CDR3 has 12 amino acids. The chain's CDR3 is CASSGRDYGYTF. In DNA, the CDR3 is TGTGCCAGCAGCGGCAGGGACTATGGCTACACCTTC.